One sample yielded the 25 T cell receptor beta chains listed below, sequenced in a study of shared clonotypes between healthy human individuals. The table came from immunoSEQ multiplex PCR; TCRdb's copy has only in-frame clones and leaves some out. This table holds around 1,100,000 clones, about 80% found once. Sequencing used memory CD4+ T cells from PBMCs. The subset: CD45RA-negative fraction. These receptors were obtained from a man aged 18 to 30 in good health. Some clones in this sample may be carry-over from other donors' samples.

The chain recombines TRBV2 with TRBJ2-2; D uncertain. The CDR3 length is 14 residues. Germline CDR1 and CDR2: SNHLY and FYNNEI. The V and J ends lost 7 bases and 0 bases respectively, with 9 bases between them. The CDR3 DNA is TGTGCCAGCAACACGGCTTCGAACACCGGGGAGCTGTTTTTT. Translating gives CASNTASNTGELFF.

The chain recombines TRBV6-1 with TRBJ2-1, with a weak D call TRBD2 (6 bases). In germline, CDR1 is MNHNS, CDR2 SASEGT. Between the trimmed V and J ends, which lost 4 bases and 4 bases, there was a span of 17 bases. The length of the CDR3 is 16 residues. The CDR3 protein is CASSGLSGKSYNEQFF. In nucleotides, the CDR3 is TGTGCCAGCAGTGGACTTAGCGGCAAATCTTACAATGAGCAGTTCTTC.

V and J are TRBV7-9 and TRBJ2-7, with D perhaps matching TRBD1 (6 bases). The CDR3 loop spans 13 amino acids. The germline V gene encodes CDR1 SEHNR and CDR2 FQNEAQ (reference sequence). V lost 6 bases to trimming and J lost 4 bases, with 13 bases between them. The CDR3 DNA is TGTGCCAGCAGTCTACAGGGATGGTACGAGCAGTACTTC. Its translation: CASSLQGWYEQYF.

This rearrangement joins TRBV18 to TRBJ2-2; D is perhaps TRBD2 (6 bases). The CDR3 consists of 20 residues. Trimming left V 6 bases short and J 0 bases short, with 26 bases between. Germline V lookup: CDR1 KGHSH, CDR2 LQKENI. CDR3: CASSYNWVTRTSTNTGELFF. The CDR3 nucleotides read TGTGCCAGCTCCTATAATTGGGTGACTAGAACGAGCACGAACACCGGGGAGCTGTTTTTT.

V usage is TRBV7-2 and J usage is TRBJ1-1; 7 bases fit TRBD1. Trimming at V came to 2 bases and at J to 2 bases, leaving 5 bases not matched to a gene. The germline V gene encodes CDR1 SGHTA and CDR2 FQGNSA. This CDR3 region has 15 residues. The CDR3 nucleotides are TGTGCCAGCAGCTTACTAGGGACAGATAACACTGAAGCTTTCTTT. Translated: CASSLLGTDNTEAFF.

This chain uses TRBV28 with TRBJ2-1; 7 nucleotides agree with TRBD2. The CDR3 totals 14 residues. The germline V gene encodes CDR1 MDHEN and CDR2 SYDVKM. After removal of 5 bases from V and 7 bases from J, the junction contained 8 bases not matched to a gene. This chain's CDR3 is CASSPPLGGNEQFF. The CDR3 DNA sequence: TGTGCCAGCAGTCCACCTCTGGGGGGGAATGAGCAGTTCTTC.

The rearrangement links TRBV28 to TRBJ1-4; the match to TRBD1 covers 7 bases. This CDR3 spans 13 amino acids. Germline V lookup: CDR1 MDHEN, CDR2 SYDVKM. V lost 8 bases to trimming and J lost 4 bases; unmatched junction nucleotides: 4. CDR3 coding DNA: TGTGCCAGCCTGGACAGGCTTAATGAAAAACTGTTTTTT. Its protein product is CASLDRLNEKLFF.

This chain connects TRBV11-2 to TRBJ1-1; D uncertain. Germline lookup yields CDR1 SGHAT and CDR2 FQNNGV. Trimming took off 1 base at V and 4 bases at J, with 10 bases between the two ends. The CDR3 sequence is 14 residues long. The CDR3 region has the DNA TGTGCCAGCAGCTTAGTTCCAGGAACCACTGAAGCTTTCTTT. It encodes CASSLVPGTTEAFF.

This chain connects TRBV6-5 to TRBJ1-3; D perhaps matches TRBD1 (5 bases). The CDR3 sequence is 15 residues long. V lost 0 bases and J lost 4, with 10 bases in between. The germline gives CDR1 MNHEY, CDR2 SVGAGI. DNA for the CDR3: TGTGCCAGCAGTTACTCGAAAGGGGCGGGAAACACCATATATTTT. It codes for CASSYSKGAGNTIYF.

V usage is TRBV6-1 and J usage is TRBJ2-2, with D maybe TRBD1 (6 bases). Between the trimmed V and J ends, which lost 7 bases and 7 bases, there was a span of 19 bases. This CDR3 has 15 residues. CDR1 and CDR2 from the germline V gene are MNHNS and SASEGT. This CDR3 is CASTSVAGDGGELFF. For the CDR3, the DNA is TGTGCCAGCACCTCAGTGGCAGGGGATGGCGGGGAGCTGTTTTTT.

The chain is built from TRBV4-1 and TRBJ2-7; D gene ambiguous. The CDR3 runs to 13 residues. Trimming pared 0 bases from V and 3 bases from J, leaving 6 bases between. Germline lookup yields CDR1 MGHRA and CDR2 YSYEKL. The CDR3 nucleotides are TGCGCCAGCAGCCAAGATTTTCGCTACGAGCAGTACTTC. Translated: CASSQDFRYEQYF.

For the CDR3, the DNA is TGTGCCAGCAGTTCCACTCCAGGGCCACGGCAGTACTTC. Translated: CASSSTPGPRQYF. The rearrangement uses TRBV6-6 and TRBJ2-7; possibly TRBD1 for D (5 bases). Germline CDR1 and CDR2: MNHNY and SVGAGI (reference sequence). Deletions cut 4 bases from V and 9 bases from J, with 16 bases between. The CDR3 contains 13 residues.

The gene calls are TRBV28 and TRBJ2-1; TRBD1 aligns across 7 bases. From germline, CDR1 is MDHEN and CDR2 SYDVKM. V was clipped by 7 bases and J by 1 base; unmatched bases: 7. The CDR3 runs to 15 residues. Written as DNA, the CDR3 is TGTGCCAGCATTGATCGACAGGGATCCTACAATGAGCAGTTCTTC. Translating it yields CASIDRQGSYNEQFF.

DNA for the CDR3: TGTGCCAGCAGCCCGGGGACAGCGAACACTGAAGCTTTCTTT. Translating gives CASSPGTANTEAFF. V gene TRBV28 combines with J gene TRBJ1-1, with 7 bases fitting TRBD1. V trimming: 6 bases; J trimming: 1 base; junction bases outside the gene matches: 5. This CDR3 comprises 14 residues. Germline CDR1 MDHEN, CDR2 SYDVKM.

This clone was observed a few times. The V call is TRBV5-1, the J call TRBJ1-1; 7 bases are shared with TRBD1. The V segment lost 3 bases and the J segment 5 bases; nucleotides outside the gene matches: 10. The length of the CDR3 is 15 residues. Per germline, CDR1 SGHRS and CDR2 YFSETQ. DNA for the CDR3: TGCGCCAGCAGCTGGGGGTCGACAGGGAGAACTGAAGCTTTCTTT. This sequence encodes CASSWGSTGRTEAFF.

With regard to this clone: This may arise from a read error, as a much more abundant clone is one base away. V and J are TRBV7-2 and TRBJ1-5; no definite D call. CDR3 size: 12 residues. The germline V gene has CDR1 SGHTA and CDR2 FQGNSA. V was trimmed by 1 base and J by 4 bases, leaving 2 bases between them. CDR3 loop: CASSLVNQPQHF. The CDR3, as DNA: TGTGCCAGCAGCTTAGTTAATCAGCCCCAGCATTTT.

The V call is TRBV2, the J call TRBJ2-7; D is unresolved. Trimming removed 6 bases at V and 7 bases at J, with 16 bases between. CDR1 is SNHLY, CDR2 FYNNEI, per germline. The CDR3 loop spans 13 amino acids. The CDR3 is CASRLGLLGEQYF. For the CDR3, the DNA is TGTGCCAGCAGATTGGGCCTCCTGGGAGAGCAGTACTTC.

This clone was seen repeatedly, ten times or more. The V call is TRBV28, the J call TRBJ2-7, with D possibly being TRBD2 (6 bases). V lost 3 bases and J 2 bases, leaving 11 bases between the germline ends. This CDR3 is built from 14 residues. In germline, CDR1 is MDHEN, CDR2 SYDVKM. The DNA of the CDR3 is TGTGCCAGCAGTTTTCAGCGGGCAACCTACGAGCAGTACTTC. As protein: CASSFQRATYEQYF.

The gene calls are TRBV6-1 and TRBJ2-1; D may be TRBD1 (6 bases). This CDR3 contains 14 residues. Germline values: CDR1 MNHNS, CDR2 SASEGT. The V gene lost 5 bases and the J gene lost 7 bases, with 15 bases spanning the gap. CDR3 coding DNA: TGTGCCAGCAGTCCCTCGACAGGCTGGAATGAGCAGTTCTTC. Translation gives CASSPSTGWNEQFF.

This clone was seen more than once but under ten times. The rearrangement uses TRBV19 and TRBJ1-1; D remains unclear. This CDR3 is built from 15 residues. Deletions cut 5 bases from V and 3 bases from J, with 16 bases between. Germline V CDR1 and CDR2: LNHDA, SQIVND (reference sequence). CDR3: CASSWAGMTHTEAFF. The CDR3 DNA reads as TGTGCCAGTAGTTGGGCCGGGATGACTCACACTGAAGCTTTCTTT. The whole variable domain, remainder taken from reference TRBV19 and TRBJ1-1, is DGGITQSPKYLFRKEGQNVTLSCEQNLNHDAMYWYRQDPGQGLRLIYYSQIVNDFQKGDIAEGYSVSREKKESFPLTVTSAQKNPTAFYLCASSWAGMTHTEAFFGQGTRLTVV.

To note about this clone: In the same sample, other DNA sequences code for this CDR3. J is TRBJ2-1 and V is TRBV28, with no clear D. Trimming took 2 bases from V and 3 from J, leaving 8 bases between them. CDR1 and CDR2 (germline): MDHEN, SYDVKM. The CDR3 runs to 14 residues. In nucleotides, the CDR3 is TGTGCCAGCAGTTTAATAGGCAGCTACAATGAGCAGTTCTTC. Protein sequence: CASSLIGSYNEQFF. Full variable domain (remainder filled in from reference TRBV28 and TRBJ2-1): DVKVTQSSRYLVKRTGEKVFLECVQDMDHENMFWYRQDPGLGLRLIYFSYDVKMKEKGDIPEGYSVSREKKERFSLILESASTNQTSMYLCASSLIGSYNEQFFGPGTRLTVL.

The chain joins TRBV5-8 to TRBJ2-4; maybe TRBD1 (6 bases). The CDR3 is 17 amino acids. The germline CDR1 and CDR2 sequences are SGHTS and YDEGEE. V was pared by 2 bases and J by 0 bases, with 15 bases between. CDR3 DNA: TGTGCCAGCAGCTTCGGTCTGGTACAGGGAGCCAAAAACATTCAGTACTTC. Residues: CASSFGLVQGAKNIQYF.

Concerning this clone itself: The sample carries other DNA sequences with the same CDR3. The chain couples TRBV19 to TRBJ2-3, with 9 bases that match TRBD1. Unmatched junction bases numbered 4, after V lost 5 bases and J lost 1 base. The CDR3 runs to 15 residues. Per the germline V gene, CDR1 is LNHDA and CDR2 is SQIVND (reference sequence). For the CDR3, the DNA is TGTGCCAGTAGTCCGAGGACAGGGGGCACAGATACGCAGTATTTT. Translation: CASSPRTGGTDTQYF.

The rearrangement uses TRBV6-6 and TRBJ1-2; tentative D call: TRBD1 (5 bases). The CDR3 totals 12 residues. Trimming removed 8 bases from V and 5 bases from J, with 12 bases in between. The germline gives CDR1 MNHNY, CDR2 SVGAGI (reference sequence). The CDR3: CASVGEGYGYTF. CDR3 coding DNA: TGTGCCAGCGTTGGGGAGGGGTATGGCTACACCTTC.

The gene calls are TRBV28 and TRBJ1-2; D is ambiguous. V was clipped by 6 bases and J by 4 bases, with 21 bases between them. The CDR3 sequence is 16 residues long. Germline V CDR1 and CDR2: MDHEN, SYDVKM. CDR3 residues: CASSPMALSMGYGYTF. The DNA for the CDR3 is TGTGCCAGCAGCCCCATGGCCCTCTCTATGGGCTATGGCTACACCTTC.